The source of this TCR beta chain is a study of T cell clonotyping in hematopoietic cell transplantation. Findings and limits, study-wide: Graft donor and pretransplant recipient Inverse Simpson Index values predicted broader posttransplant TCR diversity. Few recipient clonotypes overlapped donors; over 97% were de novo at given depth. Pathologically expanded recipient clonotypes increased progressively from day 30 to day 180 as diversity fell. CD4 and CD8 repertoire contributions could not be separated without sorting.

The method was immunoSEQ multiplex PCR; TCRdb's version includes in-frame clones alone and lacks a portion of them. The data contain 13,000 to 15,000 clones, under 90% of them singletons. Turning to this clone: The antigen is unknown.

Trimming pared 4 bases from V and 8 bases from J, leaving 8 bases between. The CDR3 consists of 12 residues. Per the germline V gene, CDR1 is LGHNA and CDR2 is YNFKEQ. The source of this sequence is a male patient between 45 and 60 years old who had an allogeneic stem cell transplant from an unrelated donor, so T cells may come from the graft donor. Some clones in this sample may be carry-over from other donors' samples. The sequencing used PBMCs, collected 100 days after allogeneic stem cell transplant. The V call is TRBV4-2, the J call TRBJ2-2; D not certain. CDR3 loop: CASSLTRGELFF. CDR3 bases: TGTGCCAGCAGCCTTACGAGAGGGGAGCTGTTTTTT.